Listed below are T cell receptor beta chains from one sample, sequenced in a study of long-term antiretroviral therapy in people with HIV. Data came from immunoSEQ multiplex PCR; TCRdb stores just in-frame clones and leaves some out. The repertoire holds 15,000 or so clones, with roughly 82% as singletons. This specimen was unsorted PBMCs, taken 1.8 years before starting antiretroviral therapy. The receptors originated from a middle-aged woman with HIV. Each CDR3 is given with its conserved first and last residue. The order of the fields is CDR3 length, J gene, D gene, clone size, V gene, CDR3 DNA, CDR3 protein. The D gene is left open where the match is weak. Size tells how often a clone was seen (once, few, many) or the class of an expanded clone, and some rows leave it out.

CDR3 length: 15; J gene: TRBJ2-7; D gene: -; clone size: -; V gene: TRBV19; CDR3 DNA: TGTGCCAGTAGTATCGAAGGAGGTTGGTCCTACGAGCAGTACTTC; CDR3 protein: CASSIEGGWSYEQYF
CDR3 length: 16; J gene: TRBJ2-5; D gene: TRBD2; clone size: -; V gene: TRBV12-5; CDR3 DNA: TGTGCTAGTGGTTTGGGGAGATTAGCGGGAGGTGAGACCCAGTACTTC; CDR3 protein: CASGLGRLAGGETQYF
CDR3 length: 16; J gene: TRBJ2-7; D gene: TRBD2; clone size: -; V gene: TRBV6-6; CDR3 DNA: TGTGCCAGCAGTTTATCAGCGGGAACCATCCCCTACGAGCAGTACTTC; CDR3 protein: CASSLSAGTIPYEQYF
CDR3 length: 17; J gene: TRBJ2-7; D gene: -; clone size: -; V gene: TRBV7-6; CDR3 DNA: TGTGCCAGCAGCCCCGAAGGAGCCTCCACCCCCACCTACGAGCAGTACTTC; CDR3 protein: CASSPEGASTPTYEQYF
CDR3 length: 16; J gene: TRBJ2-2; D gene: -; clone size: -; V gene: TRBV18; CDR3 DNA: TGTGCCAGCTCACCACTCATTAGGCCGAGGACCGGGGAGCTGTTTTTT; CDR3 protein: CASSPLIRPRTGELFF
CDR3 length: 14; J gene: TRBJ1-2; D gene: TRBD1; clone size: few; V gene: TRBV7-2; CDR3 DNA: TGTGCCAGCAGCTTCACAGGGGGCGCCGATGGCTACACCTTC; CDR3 protein: CASSFTGGADGYTF
CDR3 length: 13; J gene: TRBJ2-7; D gene: -; clone size: -; V gene: TRBV6-6; CDR3 DNA: TGTGCCAGCAGTCCTCAGCCGAACCACGAGCAGTACTTC; CDR3 protein: CASSPQPNHEQYF
CDR3 length: 15; J gene: TRBJ2-1; D gene: -; clone size: -; V gene: TRBV19; CDR3 DNA: TGTGCCAGTAGTATCAGGGGGGCGGGGTACAATGAGCAGTTCTTC; CDR3 protein: CASSIRGAGYNEQFF
CDR3 length: 17; J gene: TRBJ1-2; D gene: -; clone size: -; V gene: TRBV4-3; CDR3 DNA: TGCGCCAGCAGCCAAGATTCTTGGGGCAGGGTGGGTTATGGCTACACCTTC; CDR3 protein: CASSQDSWGRVGYGYTF
CDR3 length: 14; J gene: TRBJ2-1; D gene: -; clone size: once; V gene: TRBV19; CDR3 DNA: TGTGCCAGTAGTATAGATCCTACCTACAATGAGCAGTTCTTC; CDR3 protein: CASSIDPTYNEQFF
CDR3 length: 15; J gene: TRBJ2-3; D gene: TRBD2; clone size: -; V gene: TRBV7-2; CDR3 DNA: TGTGCCAGCAGCACGATAGCGGGAGGGACAGATACGCAGTATTTT; CDR3 protein: CASSTIAGGTDTQYF
CDR3 length: 11; J gene: TRBJ2-7; D gene: -; clone size: once; V gene: TRBV20-1; CDR3 DNA: TGCAGTGCTAGAGATTTCGGGGACGCCCTATTC; CDR3 protein: CSARDFGDALF
CDR3 length: 15; J gene: TRBJ2-7; D gene: -; clone size: -; V gene: TRBV25-1; CDR3 DNA: TGTGCCAGCAGTGATGAAGCTAGAGTAATCGGCGAGCAGTACTTC; CDR3 protein: CASSDEARVIGEQYF
CDR3 length: 17; J gene: TRBJ1-4; D gene: -; clone size: -; V gene: TRBV9; CDR3 DNA: TGTGCCAGCAGCTGGGGGGGGCAGGTTGGGACTAATGAAAAACTGTTTTTT; CDR3 protein: CASSWGGQVGTNEKLFF
CDR3 length: 13; J gene: TRBJ2-7; D gene: -; clone size: -; V gene: TRBV27; CDR3 DNA: TGTGCCAGCAGTTTTGCGACAGACTACGAGCAGTACTTC; CDR3 protein: CASSFATDYEQYF
CDR3 length: 14; J gene: TRBJ2-7; D gene: -; clone size: -; V gene: TRBV10-3; CDR3 DNA: TGTGCCATCAGTGACCCCCCGGGCTCCGACGAGCAGTACTTC; CDR3 protein: CAISDPPGSDEQYF
CDR3 length: 16; J gene: TRBJ2-7; D gene: TRBD1; clone size: -; V gene: TRBV5-5; CDR3 DNA: TGTGCCAGCAAGGGGGAGTGGACGGGACAGGGCTACGAGCAGTACTTC; CDR3 protein: CASKGEWTGQGYEQYF
CDR3 length: 15; J gene: TRBJ2-7; D gene: -; clone size: once; V gene: TRBV19; CDR3 DNA: TGTGCCAGTAGCACAGGGTCCCAAACTTTCTACGAGCAGTACTTC; CDR3 protein: CASSTGSQTFYEQYF
CDR3 length: 11; J gene: TRBJ2-1; D gene: -; clone size: once; V gene: TRBV5-4; CDR3 DNA: TGTGCCAGCAGCTCTGGGAATGAGCAGTTCTTC; CDR3 protein: CASSSGNEQFF
CDR3 length: 13; J gene: TRBJ1-2; D gene: -; clone size: -; V gene: TRBV7-9; CDR3 DNA: TGTGCCAGCAGCTTAATAGGGTTGGGTGGCTACACCTTC; CDR3 protein: CASSLIGLGGYTF
CDR3 length: 16; J gene: TRBJ2-7; D gene: -; clone size: -; V gene: TRBV6-6; CDR3 DNA: TGTGCCAGCAGTTACGACTTTGGGGGAGGGGGTTACGAGCAGTACTTC; CDR3 protein: CASSYDFGGGGYEQYF
CDR3 length: 17; J gene: TRBJ2-3; D gene: TRBD2; clone size: once; V gene: TRBV5-4; CDR3 DNA: TGTGCCAGCAGCTTTAAAACTAGCGGGAGAGGGGGGGATACGCAGTATTTT; CDR3 protein: CASSFKTSGRGGDTQYF
CDR3 length: 15; J gene: TRBJ2-1; D gene: TRBD2; clone size: -; V gene: TRBV6-1; CDR3 DNA: TGTGCCACCCAAGGACTAGCGGGAAGCTACAATGAGCAGTTCTTC; CDR3 protein: CATQGLAGSYNEQFF
CDR3 length: 16; J gene: TRBJ2-5; D gene: TRBD2; clone size: -; V gene: TRBV7-9; CDR3 DNA: TGTGCCAGCAGCTTGGGGCCTAGCGGGCCCCAAGAGACCCAGTACTTC; CDR3 protein: CASSLGPSGPQETQYF
CDR3 length: 14; J gene: TRBJ1-5; D gene: -; clone size: few; V gene: TRBV2; CDR3 DNA: TGTGCCAGCAGTGAGGCGGCAGGGCCTCGGCCCCAGCATTTT; CDR3 protein: CASSEAAGPRPQHF
CDR3 length: 17; J gene: TRBJ2-6; D gene: -; clone size: once; V gene: TRBV18; CDR3 DNA: TGTGCCAGCTCACCACAAGAGGGTTTCTCTGGGGCCAACGTCCTGACTTTC; CDR3 protein: CASSPQEGFSGANVLTF
CDR3 length: 12; J gene: TRBJ1-3; D gene: -; clone size: few; V gene: TRBV18; CDR3 DNA: TGTGCCAGCTCACCTATCGAGAACACCATATATTTT; CDR3 protein: CASSPIENTIYF
CDR3 length: 20; J gene: TRBJ2-7; D gene: -; clone size: -; V gene: TRBV23-1; CDR3 DNA: TGCGCCAGCAGTCAGCCACGGAGGGGGACCCAGGGGGATTCCTCCTACGAGCAGTACTTC; CDR3 protein: CASSQPRRGTQGDSSYEQYF
CDR3 length: 10; J gene: TRBJ1-5; D gene: -; clone size: -; V gene: TRBV20-1; CDR3 DNA: TGCAGTGCTGACCAGGTGACCCAGCATTTT; CDR3 protein: CSADQVTQHF
CDR3 length: 14; J gene: TRBJ2-7; D gene: TRBD2; clone size: -; V gene: TRBV18; CDR3 DNA: TGTGCCAGCTCTCCGACTAGCGGGAGCTACGAGCAGTACTTC; CDR3 protein: CASSPTSGSYEQYF
CDR3 length: 16; J gene: TRBJ1-2; D gene: -; clone size: -; V gene: TRBV7-3; CDR3 DNA: TGTGCCAGCAGCTTAAATGGCCCCACAGGAGACTATGGCTACACCTTC; CDR3 protein: CASSLNGPTGDYGYTF
CDR3 length: 18; J gene: TRBJ1-5; D gene: -; clone size: few; V gene: TRBV4-2; CDR3 DNA: TGTGCCAGCAGCCATCCCAACTCCCAGGGTGCGGGCAATCAGCCCCAGCATTTT; CDR3 protein: CASSHPNSQGAGNQPQHF
CDR3 length: 14; J gene: TRBJ2-3; D gene: TRBD1; clone size: -; V gene: TRBV16; CDR3 DNA: TGTGCCAGCAGCCCCGGGACAGGAGCAGATACGCAGTATTTT; CDR3 protein: CASSPGTGADTQYF
CDR3 length: 14; J gene: TRBJ1-1; D gene: -; clone size: -; V gene: TRBV7-9; CDR3 DNA: TGTGCCAGCAGCCCCGGGTTCTCATCCACTGAAGCTTTCTTT; CDR3 protein: CASSPGFSSTEAFF
CDR3 length: 15; J gene: TRBJ1-4; D gene: -; clone size: -; V gene: TRBV5-4; CDR3 DNA: TGTGCCAGCAGCTTAAAGGGTGCAACTAATGAAAAACTGTTTTTT; CDR3 protein: CASSLKGATNEKLFF
CDR3 length: 13; J gene: TRBJ2-1; D gene: -; clone size: -; V gene: TRBV7-9; CDR3 DNA: TGTGCCAGCAGCCAACAACTCCCAAATGAGCAGTTCTTC; CDR3 protein: CASSQQLPNEQFF
CDR3 length: 12; J gene: TRBJ2-7; D gene: -; clone size: once; V gene: TRBV7-2; CDR3 DNA: TGTGCCAGCAGCCCATCAGGCAACGAGCAGTACTTC; CDR3 protein: CASSPSGNEQYF
CDR3 length: 22; J gene: TRBJ2-1; D gene: TRBD2; clone size: -; V gene: TRBV4-3; CDR3 DNA: TGCGCCAGCAGCCCAGTAGACAAGGGCTGTGGGACTAGCGGGAGAAGATTCAATGAGCAGTTCTTC; CDR3 protein: CASSPVDKGCGTSGRRFNEQFF
CDR3 length: 11; J gene: TRBJ2-7; D gene: -; clone size: -; V gene: TRBV6-5; CDR3 DNA: TGTGCCAGCAGATTTGGCCTGGAGCAGTACTTC; CDR3 protein: CASRFGLEQYF
CDR3 length: 13; J gene: TRBJ1-1; D gene: -; clone size: once; V gene: TRBV6-1; CDR3 DNA: TGTGCCAGCAGCTTCAACCAAAACACTGAAGCTTTCTTT; CDR3 protein: CASSFNQNTEAFF
CDR3 length: 15; J gene: TRBJ2-3; D gene: TRBD1; clone size: -; V gene: TRBV19; CDR3 DNA: TGTGCCAGTAGTATTGGACAGGGAGCCACAGATACGCAGTATTTT; CDR3 protein: CASSIGQGATDTQYF
CDR3 length: 14; J gene: TRBJ1-1; D gene: -; clone size: -; V gene: TRBV9; CDR3 DNA: TGTGCCAGCAGCGTAGACACCTTGAACACTGAAGCTTTCTTT; CDR3 protein: CASSVDTLNTEAFF
CDR3 length: 12; J gene: TRBJ1-2; D gene: -; clone size: -; V gene: TRBV19; CDR3 DNA: TGTGCCAGTTCCTCAAACTTCTATGGCTACACCTTC; CDR3 protein: CASSSNFYGYTF
CDR3 length: 12; J gene: TRBJ2-7; D gene: -; clone size: -; V gene: TRBV28; CDR3 DNA: TGTGCCAGCAGGGGCAGACCCTACGAGCAGTACTTC; CDR3 protein: CASRGRPYEQYF
CDR3 length: 13; J gene: TRBJ2-7; D gene: TRBD1; clone size: -; V gene: TRBV15; CDR3 DNA: TGTGCCACCAGCCCGGGACAGCCCTACGAGCAGTACTTC; CDR3 protein: CATSPGQPYEQYF
CDR3 length: 13; J gene: TRBJ1-2; D gene: TRBD1; clone size: -; V gene: TRBV2; CDR3 DNA: TGTGCCAGCAGAGACAGGGGGCTGAGCGGCTACACCTTC; CDR3 protein: CASRDRGLSGYTF